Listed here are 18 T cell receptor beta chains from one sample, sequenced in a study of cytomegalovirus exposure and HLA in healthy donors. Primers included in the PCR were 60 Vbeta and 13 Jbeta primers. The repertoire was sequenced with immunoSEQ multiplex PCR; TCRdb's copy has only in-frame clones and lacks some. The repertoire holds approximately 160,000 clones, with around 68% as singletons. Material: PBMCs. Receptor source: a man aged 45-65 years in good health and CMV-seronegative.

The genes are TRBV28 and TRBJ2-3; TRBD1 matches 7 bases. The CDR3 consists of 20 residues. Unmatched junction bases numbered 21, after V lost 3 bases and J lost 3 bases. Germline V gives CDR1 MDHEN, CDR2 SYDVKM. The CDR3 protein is CASSFPFIPLRTGRTDTQYF. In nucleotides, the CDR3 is TGTGCCAGCAGTTTCCCCTTTATTCCCCTTAGGACAGGCCGGACAGATACGCAGTATTTT.

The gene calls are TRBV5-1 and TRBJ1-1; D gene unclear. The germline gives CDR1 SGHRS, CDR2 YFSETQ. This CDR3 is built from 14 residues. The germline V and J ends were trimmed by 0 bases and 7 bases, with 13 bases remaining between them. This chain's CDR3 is CASSLAPGKLEAFF. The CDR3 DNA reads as TGCGCCAGCAGCTTGGCGCCAGGCAAGCTTGAAGCTTTCTTT. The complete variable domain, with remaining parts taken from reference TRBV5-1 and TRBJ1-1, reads KAGVTQTPRYLIKTRGQQVTLSCSPISGHRSVSWYQQTPGQGLQFLFEYFSETQRNKGNFPGRFSGRQFSNSRSEMNVSTLELGDSALYLCASSLAPGKLEAFFGQGTRLTVV.

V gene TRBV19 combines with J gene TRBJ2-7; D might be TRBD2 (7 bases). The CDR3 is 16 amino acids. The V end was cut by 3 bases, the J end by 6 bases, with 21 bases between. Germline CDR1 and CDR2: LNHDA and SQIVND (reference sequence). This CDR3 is CASSMGWGGPQSEQYF. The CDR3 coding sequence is TGTGCCAGTAGTATGGGCTGGGGGGGCCCCCAGTCCGAGCAGTACTTC.

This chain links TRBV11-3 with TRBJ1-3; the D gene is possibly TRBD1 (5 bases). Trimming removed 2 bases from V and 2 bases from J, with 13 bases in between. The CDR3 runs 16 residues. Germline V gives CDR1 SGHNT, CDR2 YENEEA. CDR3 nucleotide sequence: TGTGCCAGCAGCTTACGGGGGGGGTCCACTGGAAACACCATATATTTT. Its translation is CASSLRGGSTGNTIYF.

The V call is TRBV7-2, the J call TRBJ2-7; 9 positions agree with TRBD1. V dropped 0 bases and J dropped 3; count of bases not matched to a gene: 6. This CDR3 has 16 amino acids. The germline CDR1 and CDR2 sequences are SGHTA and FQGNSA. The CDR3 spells CASSLAAGGQGYEQYF. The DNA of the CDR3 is TGTGCCAGCAGCTTAGCGGCAGGGGGACAGGGCTACGAGCAGTACTTC.

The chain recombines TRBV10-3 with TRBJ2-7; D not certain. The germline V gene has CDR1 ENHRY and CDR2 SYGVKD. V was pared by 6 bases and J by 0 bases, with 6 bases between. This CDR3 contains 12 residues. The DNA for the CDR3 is TGTGCCATCAGCCCTAGCTCCTACGAGCAGTACTTC. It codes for CAISPSSYEQYF.

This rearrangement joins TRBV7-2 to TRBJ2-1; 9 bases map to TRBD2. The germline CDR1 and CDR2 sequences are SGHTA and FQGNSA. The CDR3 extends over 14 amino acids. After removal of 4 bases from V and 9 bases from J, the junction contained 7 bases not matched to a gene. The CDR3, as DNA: TGTGCCAGCAGCTCGTTTGGGACTAGCCGTGAGCAGTTCTTC. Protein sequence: CASSSFGTSREQFF. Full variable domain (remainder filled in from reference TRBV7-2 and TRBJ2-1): GAGVSQSPSNKVTEKGKDVELRCDPISGHTALYWYRQSLGQGLEFLIYFQGNSAPDKSGLPSDRFSAERTGGSVSTLTIQRTQQEDSAVYLCASSSFGTSREQFFGPGTRLTVL.

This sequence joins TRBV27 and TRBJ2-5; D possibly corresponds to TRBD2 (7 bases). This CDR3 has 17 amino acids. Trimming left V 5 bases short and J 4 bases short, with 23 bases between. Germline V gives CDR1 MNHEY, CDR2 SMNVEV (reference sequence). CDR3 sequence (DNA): TGTGCCAGCAGTCACCCTGGGACAAACGGGGGGTTAGAGACCCAGTACTTC. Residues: CASSHPGTNGGLETQYF.

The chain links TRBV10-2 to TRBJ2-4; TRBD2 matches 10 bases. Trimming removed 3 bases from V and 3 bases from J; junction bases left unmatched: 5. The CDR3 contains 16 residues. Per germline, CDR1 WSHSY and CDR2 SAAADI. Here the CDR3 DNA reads TGCGCCAGCAGTGATAAACTAGCGGGGAACAAAAACATTCAGTACTTC. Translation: CASSDKLAGNKNIQYF.

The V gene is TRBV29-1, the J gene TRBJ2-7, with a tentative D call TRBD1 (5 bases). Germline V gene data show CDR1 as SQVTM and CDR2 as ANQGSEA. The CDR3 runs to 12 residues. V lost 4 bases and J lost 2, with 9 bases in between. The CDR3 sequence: CSVAVRAYEQYF. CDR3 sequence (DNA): TGCAGCGTTGCGGTCAGGGCCTACGAGCAGTACTTC.

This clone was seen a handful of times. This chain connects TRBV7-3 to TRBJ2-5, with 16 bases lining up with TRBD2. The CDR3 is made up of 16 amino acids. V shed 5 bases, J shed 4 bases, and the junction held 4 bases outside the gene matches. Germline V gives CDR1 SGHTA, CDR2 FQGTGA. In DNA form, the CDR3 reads TGTGCCAGCAGCCCGGGACTAGCGGGGGGGCTAGAGACCCAGTACTTC. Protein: CASSPGLAGGLETQYF.

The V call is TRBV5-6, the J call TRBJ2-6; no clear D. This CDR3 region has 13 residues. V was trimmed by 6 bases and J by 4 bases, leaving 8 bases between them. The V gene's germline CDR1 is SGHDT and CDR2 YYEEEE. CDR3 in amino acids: CASKSRGANVLTF. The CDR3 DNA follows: TGTGCCAGCAAGTCTAGAGGGGCCAACGTCCTGACTTTC.

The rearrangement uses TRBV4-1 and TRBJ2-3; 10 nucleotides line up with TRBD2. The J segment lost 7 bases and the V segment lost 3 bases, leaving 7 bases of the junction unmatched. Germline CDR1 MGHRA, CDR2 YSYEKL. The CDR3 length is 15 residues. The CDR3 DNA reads TGCGCCAGCAGCCAGACCGGGACTAGCGAGCATACGCAGTATTTT. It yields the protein CASSQTGTSEHTQYF.

The CDR3 DNA follows: TGTGCCAGCAGTGAATTCGAGCAGGGGTATTCACCCCTCCACTTT. Translation: CASSEFEQGYSPLHF. J is TRBJ1-6 and V is TRBV25-1, with D possibly matching TRBD1 (6 bases). V was clipped by 1 base and J by 8 bases, with 12 bases between them. The germline V gene encodes CDR1 MGHDK and CDR2 SYGVNS. CDR3 length equals 15 residues.

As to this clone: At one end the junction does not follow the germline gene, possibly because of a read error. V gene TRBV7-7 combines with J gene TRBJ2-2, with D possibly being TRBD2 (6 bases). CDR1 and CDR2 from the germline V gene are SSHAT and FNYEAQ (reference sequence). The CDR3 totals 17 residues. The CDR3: CASSPGPRRAGGGELFF. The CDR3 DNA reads TGTGCTAGCAGCCCGGGACCGCGAAGGGCCGGGGGCGGGGAGCTGTTTTTT.

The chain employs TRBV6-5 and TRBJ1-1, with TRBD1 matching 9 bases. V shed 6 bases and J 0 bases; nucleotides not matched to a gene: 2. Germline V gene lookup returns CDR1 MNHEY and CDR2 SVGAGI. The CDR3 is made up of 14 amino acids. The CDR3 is CASSWDRVNTEAFF. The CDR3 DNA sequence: TGTGCCAGCAGCTGGGACAGGGTGAACACTGAAGCTTTCTTT.

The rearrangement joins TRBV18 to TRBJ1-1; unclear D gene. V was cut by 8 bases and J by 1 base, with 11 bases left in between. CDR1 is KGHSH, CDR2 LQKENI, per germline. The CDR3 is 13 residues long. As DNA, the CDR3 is TGTGCCAGCCACCAAAACAAGAACACTGAAGCTTTCTTT. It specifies CASHQNKNTEAFF.

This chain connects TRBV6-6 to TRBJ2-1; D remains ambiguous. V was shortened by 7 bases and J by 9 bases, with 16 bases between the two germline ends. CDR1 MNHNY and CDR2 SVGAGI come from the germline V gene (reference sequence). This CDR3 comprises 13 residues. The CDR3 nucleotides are TGTGCCAGCACCCTTGGGCAATATCGTGAGCAGTTCTTC. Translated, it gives CASTLGQYREQFF.